This is a list of T cell receptor beta chains from one sample in a study of T cells in Graves' hyperthyroidism and ophthalmopathy. TCRdb recomputed calls from the multiplex PCR reads with MiXCR, one row per CDR3 protein. The profile shows hundreds of thousands of distinct CDR3 sequences, roughly 15% of them singletons. What was sequenced was blood. The origin of the receptors is a woman aged 18-30 years with Graves' hyperthyroidism. The conserved cysteine and the conserved F or W are not part of the CDR3 here.

14 TRBJ1-1 TRBV19 ASSPPGPLWSTEAF
11 TRBJ1-1 TRBV7-9 ASRPIGGADAF
12 TRBJ2-7 TRBV6-1 ASSPRGRSYEQY
11 TRBJ2-3 TRBV12-3/TRBV12-4 ASSFGRTNSQY
13 TRBJ2-7 TRBV24-1 ATSDGSTGWGEQY
10 TRBJ1-5 TRBV2 ASSWGNQPQH
10 TRBJ1-1 TRBV7-2 ASSLSLGEAF
10 TRBJ2-1 TRBV29-1 SVPTGYNEQF
13 TRBJ1-1 TRBV19 ASRPQDRATTEAF
8 TRBJ2-7 TRBV27 AQRTYEQY
11 TRBJ2-2 TRBV30 AWKFSSAGELF
11 TRBJ2-1 TRBV24-1 ATSRGARLQQF
14 TRBJ2-3 TRBV5-1 ASSLGLETSTDTQY
11 TRBJ2-7 TRBV24-1 ATSDSDRGEQY
13 TRBJ2-5 TRBV12-3/TRBV12-4 ASSFSLAGGETQY
11 TRBJ1-1 TRBV11-2 ASSRLRGTEAF
13 TRBJ2-7 TRBV27 ASSVGTSGTGEQY
13 TRBJ2-3 TRBV6-2/TRBV6-3 ASSYSESSTDTQY
10 TRBJ1-1 TRBV7-2 ASIGIYTEAF
12 TRBJ1-1 TRBV19 ASRTGPPGTEAF
14 TRBJ1-4 TRBV9 ASSVDRGGTNEKLF
13 TRBJ2-7 TRBV11-2 ASNWGQGARYEQY
12 TRBJ2-7 TRBV5-4 ASSWVGVPYEQY
12 TRBJ1-5 TRBV20-1 SAGVPRSNQPQH
11 TRBJ1-5 TRBV30 AWSVSNDQPQH
10 TRBJ2-7 TRBV2 ASGRLTYEQY
16 TRBJ2-7 TRBV6-1 ASRNGTSSRRAYYEQY
13 TRBJ1-1 TRBV4-1 ASSRSVTVNTEAF
12 TRBJ2-1 TRBV5-1 ASSLGGLSNEQF
11 TRBJ2-7 TRBV5-6 ASTQGPSYEQY